This T cell receptor (beta chain) was documented in a study of response to subunit inactivated influenza vaccine. TCRdb analysed the RT-PCR reads with MiXCR anew, one entry per CDR3 protein. Of about 520,000 distinct CDR3 sequences in the sample, 6% to 9% were seen once. There are many counts of this clonotype. The sample consisted of PBMCs from blood, taken roughly 24 months after vaccination. The sequence derives from a man between 45 and 75 years old who received an inactivated influenza vaccine.

CDR3 coding DNA: TGTGCCAGCAGTGACTCGGGGCAGAACACCGGGGAGCTGTTTTTT. Its protein product is CASSDSGQNTGELFF. The J gene is TRBJ2-2, the V gene TRBV6-4; D perhaps matches TRBD1 (5 bases). The V and J ends lost 0 bases and 1 base respectively, with 6 bases between them. The germline V gene encodes CDR1 MRHNA and CDR2 SNTAGT. This CDR3 contains 15 residues.